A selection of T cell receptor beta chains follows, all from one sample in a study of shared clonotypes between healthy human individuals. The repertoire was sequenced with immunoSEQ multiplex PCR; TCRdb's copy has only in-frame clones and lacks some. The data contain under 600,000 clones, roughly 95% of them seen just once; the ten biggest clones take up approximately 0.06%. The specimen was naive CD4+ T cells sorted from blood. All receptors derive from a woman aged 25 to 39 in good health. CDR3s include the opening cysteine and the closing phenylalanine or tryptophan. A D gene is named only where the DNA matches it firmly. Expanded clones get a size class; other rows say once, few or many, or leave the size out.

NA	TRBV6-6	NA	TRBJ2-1	CASSYNDEQFF	TGTGCCAGCAGTTATAACGATGAGCAGTTCTTC
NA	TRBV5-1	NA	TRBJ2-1	CASSLVSFDNEQFF	TGCGCCAGCAGCTTGGTCAGTTTTGACAATGAGCAGTTCTTC
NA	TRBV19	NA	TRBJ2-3	CATTRYGLTDTQYF	TGTGCCACCACCAGGTACGGACTCACAGATACGCAGTATTTT
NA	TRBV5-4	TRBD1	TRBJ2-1	CASSPHRDRGVSDEQFF	TGTGCCAGCAGCCCCCACCGGGACAGGGGAGTTAGCGATGAGCAGTTCTTC
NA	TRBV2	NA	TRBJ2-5	CASSEAAHLRETQYF	TGTGCCAGCAGTGAGGCTGCCCACTTACGAGAGACCCAGTACTTC
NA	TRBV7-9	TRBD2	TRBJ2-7	CASSPRSTSGRAYEQYF	TGTGCCAGCAGCCCTCGCTCGACTAGCGGGAGGGCCTACGAGCAGTACTTC
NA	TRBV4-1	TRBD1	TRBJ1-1	CASSQSGGGANTEAFF	TGCGCCAGCAGCCAATCAGGGGGTGGGGCGAACACTGAAGCTTTCTTT
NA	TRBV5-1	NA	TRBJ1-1	CASSPEAENTEAFF	TGCGCCAGCAGCCCGGAGGCAGAGAACACTGAAGCTTTCTTT
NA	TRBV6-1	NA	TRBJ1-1	CASSEYPGFEAFF	TGTGCCAGCAGTGAATACCCGGGGTTTGAAGCTTTCTTT
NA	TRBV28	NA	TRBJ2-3	CASSHRQATDTQYF	TGTGCCAGCAGCCACCGACAAGCCACAGATACGCAGTATTTT
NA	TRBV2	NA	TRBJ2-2	CASRFERLFF	TGTGCCAGCAGATTCGAAAGGCTGTTTTTT
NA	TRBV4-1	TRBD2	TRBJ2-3	CASSPFSSGRVDTQYF	TGCGCCAGCAGCCCCTTCTCTAGCGGGAGGGTAGATACGCAGTATTTT
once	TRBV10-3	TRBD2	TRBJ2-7	CATETSESYEQYF	TGTGCCACCGAGACTAGCGAATCCTACGAGCAGTACTTC
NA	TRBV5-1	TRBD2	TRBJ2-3	CASSPARASGRWVTDTQYF	TGCGCCAGCAGCCCTGCTCGGGCTAGCGGGAGGTGGGTAACAGATACGCAGTATTTT
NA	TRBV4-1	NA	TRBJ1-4	CASSPLARTVATNEKLFF	TGCGCCAGCAGCCCACTCGCCAGAACAGTTGCAACTAATGAAAAACTGTTTTTT
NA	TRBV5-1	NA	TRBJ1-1	CASSLGGLRNTEAFF	TGCGCCAGCAGCTTGGGAGGGCTTCGGAACACTGAAGCTTTCTTT
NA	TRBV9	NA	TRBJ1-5	CASSEGLTNQPQHF	TGTGCCAGCAGCGAGGGTTTGACCAATCAGCCCCAGCATTTT
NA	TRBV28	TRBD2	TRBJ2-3	CASSLFGTSGTDTQYF	TGTGCCAGCAGTTTATTTGGGACTAGCGGCACAGATACGCAGTATTTT
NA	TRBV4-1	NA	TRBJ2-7	CASSTQPGPYEQYF	TGCGCCAGCAGTACTCAGCCGGGCCCCTACGAGCAGTACTTC
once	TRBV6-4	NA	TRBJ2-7	CASSDSVLGRDGSSYEQYF	TGTGCCAGCAGTGACTCGGTTCTTGGCCGGGACGGATCTTCCTACGAGCAGTACTTC
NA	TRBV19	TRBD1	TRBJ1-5	CASRGWASSHNQPQHF	TGTGCCAGCAGGGGGTGGGCAAGCTCTCATAATCAGCCCCAGCATTTT
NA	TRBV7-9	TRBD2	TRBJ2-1	CASSLVAGAHEQFF	TGTGCCAGCAGCTTAGTCGCGGGAGCCCATGAGCAGTTCTTC
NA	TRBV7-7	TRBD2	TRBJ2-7	CASSRGLAGGPDEQYF	TGTGCCAGCAGCCGGGGACTAGCGGGAGGGCCGGACGAGCAGTACTTC
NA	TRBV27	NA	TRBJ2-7	CASRSLDSYEQYF	TGTGCCAGCAGGTCACTCGACAGTTACGAGCAGTACTTC
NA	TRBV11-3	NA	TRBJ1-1	CASSPGDSRATEAFF	TGTGCCAGCAGCCCTGGGGACTCACGGGCCACTGAAGCTTTCTTT
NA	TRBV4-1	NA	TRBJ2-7	CASSQEVRDRVYEQYF	TGCGCCAGCAGCCAAGAAGTGCGGGACCGAGTCTACGAGCAGTACTTC
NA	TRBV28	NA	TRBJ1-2	CASRSDRYGYTF	TGTGCCAGCAGGTCGGACCGTTATGGCTACACCTTC
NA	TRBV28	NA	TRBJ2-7	CASGSGASYEQYF	TGTGCCAGTGGGTCAGGGGCCTCCTACGAGCAGTACTTC
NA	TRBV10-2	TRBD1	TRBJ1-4	CASNDRGRGEKLFF	TGCGCCAGCAATGACAGGGGGCGCGGTGAAAAACTGTTTTTT
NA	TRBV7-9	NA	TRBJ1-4	CASSLGADEKLFF	TGTGCCAGCAGCTTAGGGGCGGATGAAAAACTGTTTTTT
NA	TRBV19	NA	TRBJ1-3	CASSMSGQSPGNTIYF	TGTGCCAGTAGTATGTCTGGACAATCGCCTGGAAACACCATATATTTT
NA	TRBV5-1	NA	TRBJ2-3	CASSLGVSGSTDTQYF	TGCGCCAGCAGCTTGGGGGTTAGCGGTAGCACAGATACGCAGTATTTT
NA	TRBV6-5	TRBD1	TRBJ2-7	CASSYALGQGYEQYF	TGTGCCAGCAGTTACGCGCTGGGACAGGGGTACGAGCAGTACTTC
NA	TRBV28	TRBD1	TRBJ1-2	CASSLQGAYGYTF	TGTGCCAGCAGTTTACAGGGGGCTTATGGCTACACCTTC
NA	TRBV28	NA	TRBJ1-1	CASSPTSARLGALNTEAFF	TGTGCCAGCAGTCCGACCAGTGCGCGATTGGGGGCCTTGAACACTGAAGCTTTCTTT
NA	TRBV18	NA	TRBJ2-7	CASSPRGAGYEQYF	TGTGCCAGCTCGCCTCGTGGGGCAGGCTACGAGCAGTACTTC
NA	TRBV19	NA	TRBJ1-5	CARVDGRPPNQPQHF	TGTGCCCGAGTAGACGGCAGGCCCCCGAATCAGCCCCAGCATTTT
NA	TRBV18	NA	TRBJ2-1	CASSPPSNEQFF	TGTGCCAGCTCACCACCCAGCAATGAGCAGTTCTTC
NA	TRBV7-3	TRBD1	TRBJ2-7	CASSLDRVSEQYF	TGTGCCAGCAGCTTGGACAGGGTATCCGAGCAGTACTTC
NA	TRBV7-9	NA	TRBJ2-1	CASRKSNVGNEQFF	TGTGCCAGCAGAAAATCAAACGTGGGGAATGAGCAGTTCTTC
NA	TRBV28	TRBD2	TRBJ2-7	CASSIPSGTSSYEQYF	TGTGCCAGCAGTATCCCTAGCGGGACGAGCTCCTACGAGCAGTACTTC